This T cell receptor beta chain was captured in a study of control samples from healthy donors and cancer patients. Here immunoSEQ multiplex PCR was the method, and the copy in TCRdb shows in-frame clones only, minus some. Here the sample spans approximately 100,000 clones, 85% being singletons. Germline CDR1 GTSNPN, CDR2 SVGIG (reference sequence). This CDR3 region has 14 residues. The V end lost 1 base, the J end lost 0 bases, and 9 bases lay between the germline ends. The specimen sequenced was blood. The J gene is TRBJ1-1, the V gene TRBV30; the D is unclear. This receptor was taken from a woman in her forties in good health. For the CDR3, the DNA is TGTGCCTGGAGTGGGGTCAGGATGAACACTGAAGCTTTCTTT. Translation gives CAWSGVRMNTEAFF.